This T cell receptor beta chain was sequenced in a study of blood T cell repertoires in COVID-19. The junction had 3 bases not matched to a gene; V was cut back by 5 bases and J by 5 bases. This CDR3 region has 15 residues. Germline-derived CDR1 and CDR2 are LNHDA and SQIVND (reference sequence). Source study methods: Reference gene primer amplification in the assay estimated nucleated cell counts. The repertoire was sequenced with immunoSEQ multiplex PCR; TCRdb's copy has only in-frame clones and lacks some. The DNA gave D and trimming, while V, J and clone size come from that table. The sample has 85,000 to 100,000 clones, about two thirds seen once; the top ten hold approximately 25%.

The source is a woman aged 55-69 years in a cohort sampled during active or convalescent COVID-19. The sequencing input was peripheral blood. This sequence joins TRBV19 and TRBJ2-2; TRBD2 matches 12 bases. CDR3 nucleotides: TGTGCCAGTAGTCTTACTAGCGGGGGGACCGGGGAGCTGTTTTTT. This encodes CASSLTSGGTGELFF.